Each of the 17 T cell receptor beta chains below was sequenced from the same sample in a study of T cells in Graves' hyperthyroidism and ophthalmopathy. TCR beta CDR3 region amplification was performed from RNA transcripts. The TCR CDR3 first-round RT-PCR relied on the HTBI primer set. TCRdb re-called the multiplex PCR reads through MiXCR, storing one row per CDR3 protein. The sample gives about 500,000 distinct CDR3 sequences, under 15% of which show up once; about 17% is in the top ten. Sequenced: blood. These receptors were collected from a young woman with Graves' hyperthyroidism.

This clonotype showed up many times. The genes are TRBV11-2 and TRBJ2-7; possibly TRBD2 for D (6 bases). V was shortened by 3 bases and J by 5 bases, with 11 bases between the two germline ends. CDR1 SGHAT and CDR2 FQNNGV come from the germline V gene. This CDR3 contains 13 residues. DNA of the CDR3: TGTGCCAGCAGCTTTGGACCGGGGGACGAGCAGTACGTC. It codes for CASSFGPGDEQYV.

To note about this clonotype: An end of the junction differs from the germline gene, which may be a read error. V usage is TRBV25-1 and J usage is TRBJ2-1; 11 positions match TRBD2. Germline CDR1 reads MGHDK; CDR2 reads SYGVNS. The CDR3 has 23 amino acids. CDR3 loop: CAGSEYPGGASGRPSYTYNEQFF. The CDR3 nucleotides are TGTGCCGGCAGTGAGTACCCGGGAGGGGCTAGCGGGAGGCCCTCCTATACGTACAATGAGCAGTTCTTC.

Concerning this clonotype: A much larger clone differs from this one at a single base, so this may be a read error. Without the conserved terminal phenylalanine or tryptophan, this CDR3 likely stems from a read error. V is TRBV6-2 or TRBV6-3 and J is TRBJ1-4; D remains unclear. Germline V CDR1 and CDR2: MNHEY, SVGEGT. This CDR3 has 15 amino acids. V shed 2 bases and J shed 8 bases, with 15 bases lying between them. The CDR3 loop is CASSYRLGSAEKLFL. In DNA, the CDR3 is TGTGCCAGCAGTTACCGCCTCGGATCCGCCGAAAAACTGTTTCTT.

This clonotype was detected ten times or more. The chain joins TRBV9 to TRBJ2-5; a possible D gene is TRBD1 (6 bases). The CDR3 runs to 15 residues. Germline V gene lookup returns CDR1 SGDLS and CDR2 YYNGEE. V dropped 0 bases and J dropped 3 bases, with 12 bases sitting between them. CDR3 DNA: TGTGCCAGCAGCGTAGTAGGGACAAATAAAGAGACCCAGTACTTC. It encodes CASSVVGTNKETQYF.

In this sample, this clonotype turned up many times. The chain recombines TRBV7-2 with TRBJ2-5; D possibly corresponds to TRBD2 (6 bases). Germline V gene data show CDR1 as SGHTA and CDR2 as FQGNSA. Trimming left V 2 bases short and J 3 bases short, with 10 bases between. CDR3 size: 14 residues. The DNA of the CDR3 is TGTGCCAGCAGCTTATGGGGCGGGAAAGAGACCCAGTACTTC. Its protein product is CASSLWGGKETQYF.

This clonotype was observed many times. The chain uses TRBV5-1 and TRBJ2-5; either TRBD1 or TRBD2 may fit D (5 bases each). Trimming stripped 0 bases from V and 5 bases from J, with 17 bases between. The CDR3 contains 16 residues. The germline CDR1 and CDR2 sequences are SGHRS and YFSETQ. Here the CDR3 DNA reads TGCGCCAGCAGCTTGGCTTCGGACACCCGCGGGGAGACCCAGTACTTC. Its translation: CASSLASDTRGETQYF.

This clonotype was detected many times. The chain recombines TRBV19 with TRBJ2-1, with TRBD2 matching over 11 bases. This CDR3 comprises 16 residues. Per the germline V gene, CDR1 is LNHDA and CDR2 is SQIVND (reference sequence). V trimming: 5 bases; J trimming: 4 bases; junction bases outside the gene matches: 7. DNA of the CDR3: TGTGCCAGTAGTCTAATTAGCGGGAGGGTATACAATGAGCAGTTCTTC. Encoded protein: CASSLISGRVYNEQFF.

This clonotype has at least ten counts. This chain joins TRBV2 and TRBJ2-7; D is undetermined. The CDR3 length is 12 residues. CDR1 and CDR2 (germline): SNHLY, FYNNEI. Between the trimmed V and J ends, which lost 4 bases and 2 bases, there was a span of 6 bases. This chain's CDR3 is CASSGSTYEQYV. As DNA, the CDR3 is TGTGCCAGCAGTGGGTCCACCTACGAGCAGTACGTC.

This clonotype has ten or more counts. CDR3 protein: CASSTDFGGAGSYGYTF. In DNA form, the CDR3 reads TGTGCCAGCAGCACAGACTTCGGGGGGGCAGGGAGTTATGGCTACACCTTC. The chain uses TRBV12-3 or TRBV12-4 and TRBJ1-2, with D maybe TRBD1 (6 bases). This CDR3 comprises 17 residues. The germline V and J ends were trimmed by 6 bases and 5 bases, with 25 bases remaining between them.

V and J are TRBV7-9 and TRBJ2-5; TRBD2 is a possible D gene (5 bases). In germline, CDR1 is SEHNR, CDR2 FQNEAQ (reference sequence). The CDR3 length is 16 residues. With 7 bases removed from V and 1 base from J, the gap between germline ends came to 19 bases. The CDR3 DNA reads as TGTGCCAGCACCAGGAGGCTGGGGAGCCTCCAAGAGACCCAGTACTTC. It specifies CASTRRLGSLQETQYF. The whole variable domain, remainder taken from reference TRBV7-9 and TRBJ2-5, is DTGVSQNPRHKITKRGQNVTFRCDPISEHNRLYWYRQTLGQGPEFLTYFQNEAQLEKSRLLSDRFSAERPKGSFSTLEIQRTEQGDSAMYLCASTRRLGSLQETQYFGPGTRLLVL.

The sample holds many counts of this clonotype. The rearrangement joins TRBV12-3 or TRBV12-4 to TRBJ2-5; D remains ambiguous. This CDR3 is built from 14 residues. Between the trimmed V and J ends, which lost 3 bases and 2 bases, there was a span of 10 bases. The DNA for the CDR3 is TGTGCCAGCAGTTTTCGGCAAGGGCAAGAGACCCAGTACTTC. Amino acid sequence: CASSFRQGQETQYF.

The table lists this clonotype with many counts. This chain joins TRBV7-2 and TRBJ2-1; D is possibly TRBD2 (6 bases). Trimming removed 5 bases at V and 4 bases at J, with 12 bases between. The CDR3 is 14 amino acids. From germline, CDR1 is SGHTA and CDR2 FQGNSA. The CDR3 loop is CASSPETRYNEQFF. In DNA, the CDR3 is TGTGCCAGCAGCCCTGAGACTAGATACAATGAGCAGTTCTTC.

This clonotype was counted at least ten times. V is TRBV7-2 and J is TRBJ1-4; weak D call: TRBD1 (5 bases). Between the trimmed V and J ends, which lost 2 bases and 5 bases, there was a span of 9 bases. The CDR3 is 14 residues long. Germline assignment: CDR1 SGHTA and CDR2 FQGNSA. CDR3 bases: TGTGCCAGCAGCTTACCAGGGAAGAATGAAAAACTGTTTTTT. Translation: CASSLPGKNEKLFF.

This clonotype showed up many times. V and J are TRBV12-3 or TRBV12-4 and TRBJ1-1, with a weak D call TRBD1 (5 bases). Trimming shortened V by 5 bases and J by 5 bases, and 15 bases separated the two germline ends. CDR3 length: 14 residues. The CDR3: CASSPRWGGTEAFF. Written as DNA, the CDR3 is TGTGCCAGCAGTCCTCGCTGGGGGGGGACTGAAGCTTTCTTT.

This clonotype was seen a handful of times. The V gene is TRBV6-1, the J gene TRBJ2-1, with D perhaps matching TRBD1 or TRBD2 (5 bases each). V dropped 7 bases and J dropped 2 bases, with 15 bases sitting between them. Per germline, CDR1 MNHNS and CDR2 SASEGT. The CDR3 runs 15 residues. CDR3 residues: CASTPGQDPYNEQFF. The CDR3 coding sequence is TGTGCCAGCACCCCGGGGCAGGACCCCTACAATGAGCAGTTCTTC.

This clonotype was counted many times. CDR3 region: CASSSTGSANYGYTF. The DNA of the CDR3 is TGTGCCAGCTCATCCACAGGGAGCGCGAACTATGGCTACACCTTC. J is TRBJ1-2 and V is TRBV18, with TRBD1 as a possible D gene (6 bases). Germline V gives CDR1 KGHSH, CDR2 LQKENI. The ends were cut back, 5 bases at V and 2 bases at J, with 15 bases in the middle. The CDR3 spans 15 residues.

This clonotype occurred many times. The genes are TRBV2 and TRBJ1-6, with D tentatively TRBD1 (5 bases). Trimming left V 7 bases short and J 7 bases short, with 17 bases between. CDR3 size: 15 residues. CDR1 and CDR2 (germline): SNHLY, FYNNEI. CDR3 in DNA: TGTGCCAGCATGGAGGGGTCAGGGAGGAATTCACCCCTCCACTTT. Its protein is CASMEGSGRNSPLHF.